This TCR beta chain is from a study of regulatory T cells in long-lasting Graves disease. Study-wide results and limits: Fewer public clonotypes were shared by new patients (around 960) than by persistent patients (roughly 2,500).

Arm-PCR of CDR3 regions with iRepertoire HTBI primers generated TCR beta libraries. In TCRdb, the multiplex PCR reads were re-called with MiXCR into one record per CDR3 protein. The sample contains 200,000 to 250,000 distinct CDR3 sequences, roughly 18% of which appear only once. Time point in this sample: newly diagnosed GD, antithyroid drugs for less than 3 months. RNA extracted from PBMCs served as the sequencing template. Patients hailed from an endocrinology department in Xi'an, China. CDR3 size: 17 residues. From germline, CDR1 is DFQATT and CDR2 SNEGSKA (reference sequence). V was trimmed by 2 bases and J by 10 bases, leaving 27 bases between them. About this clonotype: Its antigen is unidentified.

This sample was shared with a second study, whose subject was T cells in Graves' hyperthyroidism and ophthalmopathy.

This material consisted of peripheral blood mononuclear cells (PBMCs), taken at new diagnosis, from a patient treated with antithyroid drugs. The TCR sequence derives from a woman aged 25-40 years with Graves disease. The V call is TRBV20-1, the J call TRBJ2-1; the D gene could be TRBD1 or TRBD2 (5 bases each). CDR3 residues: CSARISERGPLLSEQFF. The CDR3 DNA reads TGCAGTGCTAGAATATCGGAGAGGGGCCCTTTACTATCGGAGCAGTTCTTC.